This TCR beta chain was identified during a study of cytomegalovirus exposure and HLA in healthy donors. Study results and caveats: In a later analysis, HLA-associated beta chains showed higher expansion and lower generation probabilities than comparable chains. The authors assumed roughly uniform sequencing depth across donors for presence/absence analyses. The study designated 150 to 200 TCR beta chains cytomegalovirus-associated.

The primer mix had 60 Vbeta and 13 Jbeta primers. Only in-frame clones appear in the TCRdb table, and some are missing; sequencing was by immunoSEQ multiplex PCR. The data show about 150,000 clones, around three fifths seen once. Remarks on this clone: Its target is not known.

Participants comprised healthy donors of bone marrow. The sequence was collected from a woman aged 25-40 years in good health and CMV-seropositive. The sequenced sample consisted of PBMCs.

CDR3 DNA: TGTGCCAGCAGGGACAACAAAAATGAGCAGTTCTTC. Its translation: CASRDNKNEQFF. The chain couples TRBV6-6 to TRBJ2-1, with D tentatively TRBD1 (5 bases). This CDR3 is built from 12 residues. Per the germline V gene, CDR1 is MNHNY and CDR2 is SVGAGI (reference sequence). V gave up 6 bases and J gave up 7 bases, with 10 bases separating them.